The next 3 T cell receptor beta chains were all read from a single sample in a study of CD8+ T cells in alopecia areata. Sequencing used cDNA as its template, made by extracting RNA and reverse transcribing it. The method was immunoSEQ multiplex PCR; TCRdb's version includes in-frame clones alone and lacks a portion of them. The table includes 190,000 or so clones, under 60% detected once. Treatment meaning: oral pan-JAK inhibitor, 5-10 mg twice daily. Sequenced here: CD8+ T cells sorted from blood, sampled at week 24, from a patient treated with tofacitinib. These receptors came from a human donor with alopecia areata.

CDR3 region: CASSLAIGLSTDTQYF. CDR3 coding DNA: TGTGCCAGCAGCTTAGCGATCGGGCTTAGCACAGATACGCAGTATTTT. This chain links TRBV7-6 with TRBJ2-3; D gene unclear. This CDR3 is built from 16 residues. From germline, CDR1 is SGHVS and CDR2 FNYEAQ. Trimming pared 0 bases from V and 0 bases from J, leaving 10 bases between. Full variable domain (rest looked up from reference TRBV7-6 and TRBJ2-3): GAGVSQSPRYKVTKRGQDVALRCDPISGHVSLYWYRQALGQGPEFLTYFNYEAQQDKSGLPNDRFSAERPEGSISTLTIQRTEQRDSAMYRCASSLAIGLSTDTQYFGPGTRLTVL.

The chain carries TRBV18 and TRBJ2-1; D tentatively reads TRBD1 or TRBD2 (5 bases each). V lost 0 bases and J 1 base, leaving 10 bases between the germline ends. Germline V gene lookup returns CDR1 KGHSH and CDR2 LQKENI. CDR3 length: 16 residues. CDR3 protein: CASSPPGVGSYNEQFF. The CDR3 DNA is TGTGCCAGCTCACCACCGGGGGTCGGGTCCTACAATGAGCAGTTCTTC.

V is TRBV15 and J is TRBJ2-5; D call uncertain. The CDR3 runs to 14 residues. V dropped 5 bases and J dropped 5 bases, with 15 bases sitting between them. Germline values: CDR1 LNHNV, CDR2 YYDKDF (reference sequence). The CDR3 DNA follows: TGTGCCACCAGCTACCCCGGTGGGGTGGAGACCCAGTACTTC. Its protein is CATSYPGGVETQYF.